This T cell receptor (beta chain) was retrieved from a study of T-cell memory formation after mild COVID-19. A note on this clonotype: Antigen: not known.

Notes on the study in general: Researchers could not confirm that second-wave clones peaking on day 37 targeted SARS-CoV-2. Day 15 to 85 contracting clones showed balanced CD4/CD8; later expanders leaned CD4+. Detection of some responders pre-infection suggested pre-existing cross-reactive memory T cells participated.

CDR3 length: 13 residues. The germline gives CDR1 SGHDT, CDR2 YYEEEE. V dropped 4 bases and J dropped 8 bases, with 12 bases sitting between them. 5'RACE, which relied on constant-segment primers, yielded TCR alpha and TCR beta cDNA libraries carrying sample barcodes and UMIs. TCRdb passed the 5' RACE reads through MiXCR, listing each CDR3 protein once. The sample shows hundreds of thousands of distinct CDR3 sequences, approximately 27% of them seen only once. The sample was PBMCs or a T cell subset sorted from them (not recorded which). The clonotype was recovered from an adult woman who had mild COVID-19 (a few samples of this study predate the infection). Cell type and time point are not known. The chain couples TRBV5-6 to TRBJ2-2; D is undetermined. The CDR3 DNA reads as TGTGCCAGCAGCGGCAACAGTCCGGGGGAGCTGTTTTTT. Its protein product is CASSGNSPGELFF.